The TCR beta chain under discussion was sequenced for a study of brain T cells in children with intractable seizures. General observations from the study: Absence of clones before surgery may stem from lower sequencing depth. Patients' HCMV serostatus was unknown; virus specificity rests on CDR3 similarity alone.

To note about this clone: Its target is not known.

The data were produced by immunoSEQ multiplex PCR, yet TCRdb's version contains in-frame clones alone and is incomplete. The sample shows 300,000 to 400,000 clones, about 93% of them seen only once. Time point: blood from clinic visit 5 months post-surgery; TSC patient then seizure free. Sequencing was limited to surgery cases with top T cell transcript signatures in brain tissue. Patients received at least one anti-epileptic drug before surgery. The CDR3 covers 16 residues. Germline assignment: CDR1 SGDLS and CDR2 YYNGEE. The V segment lost 3 bases and the J segment 3 bases; nucleotides outside the gene matches: 5.

The source of this sequence is a boy under two years old with tuberous sclerosis and intractable seizures. This specimen was peripheral blood, taken roughly 5 months after surgery. The rearrangement links TRBV9 to TRBJ2-3; TRBD2 matches 12 bases. CDR3 sequence (DNA): TGTGCCAGCAGCGCCTCTAGCGGGAGGGTGACAGATACGCAGTATTTT. This codes for CASSASSGRVTDTQYF.